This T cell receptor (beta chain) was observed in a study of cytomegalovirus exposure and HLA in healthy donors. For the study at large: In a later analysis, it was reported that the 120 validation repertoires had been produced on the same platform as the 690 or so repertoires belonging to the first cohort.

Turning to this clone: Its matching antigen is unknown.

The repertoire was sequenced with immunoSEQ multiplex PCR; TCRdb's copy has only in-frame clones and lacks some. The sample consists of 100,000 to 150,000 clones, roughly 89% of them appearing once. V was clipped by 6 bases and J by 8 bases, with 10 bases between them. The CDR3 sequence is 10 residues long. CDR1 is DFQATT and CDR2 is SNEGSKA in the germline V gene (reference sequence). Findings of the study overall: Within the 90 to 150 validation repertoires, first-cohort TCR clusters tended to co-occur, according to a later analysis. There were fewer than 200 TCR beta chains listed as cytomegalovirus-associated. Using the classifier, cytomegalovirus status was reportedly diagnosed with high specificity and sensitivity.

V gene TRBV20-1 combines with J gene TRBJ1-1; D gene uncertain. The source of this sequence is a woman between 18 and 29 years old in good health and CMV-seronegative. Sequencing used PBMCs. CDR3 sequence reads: CSAGGLEAFF. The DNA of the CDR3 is TGCAGTGCCGGCGGATTAGAAGCTTTCTTT.